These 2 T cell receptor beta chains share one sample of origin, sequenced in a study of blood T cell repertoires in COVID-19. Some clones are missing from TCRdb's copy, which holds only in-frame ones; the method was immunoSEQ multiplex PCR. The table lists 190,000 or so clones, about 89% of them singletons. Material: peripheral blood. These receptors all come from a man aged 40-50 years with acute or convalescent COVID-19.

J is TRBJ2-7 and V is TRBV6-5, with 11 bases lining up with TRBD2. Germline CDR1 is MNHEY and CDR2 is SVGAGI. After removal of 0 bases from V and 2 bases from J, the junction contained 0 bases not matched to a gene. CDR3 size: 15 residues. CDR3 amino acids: CASSYSTSGAYEQYF. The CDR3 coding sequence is TGTGCCAGCAGTTACTCGACTAGCGGGGCCTACGAGCAGTACTTC.

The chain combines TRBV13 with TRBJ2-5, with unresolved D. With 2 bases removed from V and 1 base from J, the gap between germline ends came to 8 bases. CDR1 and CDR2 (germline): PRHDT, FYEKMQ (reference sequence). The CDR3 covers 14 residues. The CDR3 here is CASSLIRFQETQYF. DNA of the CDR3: TGTGCCAGCAGCTTAATCCGGTTCCAAGAGACCCAGTACTTC.